This TCR beta chain was retrieved from a study of beta chain features in type 1 diabetes. Study-level results: It was among patients, rather than healthy donors, that naive, central memory and Treg TCRB repertoires appeared more similar.

Sorted CD4+ subsets: naive, central memory, regulatory, stem cell-like memory (CD45RO/CCR7/CD25/CD127/CD95/CD27 panel). Germline-derived CDR1 and CDR2 are SGHVS and FQNEAQ. V was cut by 8 bases and J by 2 bases, with 5 bases left in between. The CDR3 totals 11 residues. This clone has only a few counts. Antigen unknown. TCRB transcripts that were expressed got sequenced, as all of the isolated RNA had been reverse transcribed. Around 3.8 million reads per sample were averaged for naive, central memory and regulatory samples. Profiling relied on immunoSEQ multiplex PCR, and the TCRdb table lists in-frame clones only, not all of them. Of about 290,000 clones detected, 8% appear once; the ten largest clones hold 1%.

The chain couples TRBV7-8 to TRBJ2-3; D remains unclear. What was sequenced was central memory CD4+ T cells from blood. The TCR originated in a woman younger than 30 in good health. The CDR3 sequence is CASGSTDTQYF. The DNA of the CDR3 is TGTGCCAGCGGTTCCACAGATACGCAGTATTTT.